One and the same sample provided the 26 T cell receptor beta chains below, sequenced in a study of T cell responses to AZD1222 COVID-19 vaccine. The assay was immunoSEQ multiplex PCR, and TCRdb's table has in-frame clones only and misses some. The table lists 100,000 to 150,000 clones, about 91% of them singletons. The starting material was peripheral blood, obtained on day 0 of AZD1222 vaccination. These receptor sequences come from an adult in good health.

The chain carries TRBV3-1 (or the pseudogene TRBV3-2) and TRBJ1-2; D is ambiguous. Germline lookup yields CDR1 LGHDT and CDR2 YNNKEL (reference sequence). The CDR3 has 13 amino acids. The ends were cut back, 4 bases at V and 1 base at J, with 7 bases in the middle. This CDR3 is CASSLPLNYGYTF. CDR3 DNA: TGTGCCAGCAGCCTACCTCTTAACTATGGCTACACCTTC.

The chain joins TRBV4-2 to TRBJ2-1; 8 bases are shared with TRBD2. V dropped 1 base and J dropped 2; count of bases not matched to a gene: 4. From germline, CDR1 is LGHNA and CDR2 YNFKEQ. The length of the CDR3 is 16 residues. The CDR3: CASSQGAGGTYNEQFF. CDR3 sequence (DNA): TGTGCCAGCAGCCAAGGTGCGGGAGGCACCTACAATGAGCAGTTCTTC.

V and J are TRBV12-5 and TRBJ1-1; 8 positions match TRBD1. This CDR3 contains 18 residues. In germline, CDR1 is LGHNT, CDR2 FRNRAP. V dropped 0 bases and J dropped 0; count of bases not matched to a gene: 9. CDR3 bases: TGTGCTAGTGGTTTGGTACTGGGAACAGGGGGATTGAACACTGAAGCTTTCTTT. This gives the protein CASGLVLGTGGLNTEAFF.

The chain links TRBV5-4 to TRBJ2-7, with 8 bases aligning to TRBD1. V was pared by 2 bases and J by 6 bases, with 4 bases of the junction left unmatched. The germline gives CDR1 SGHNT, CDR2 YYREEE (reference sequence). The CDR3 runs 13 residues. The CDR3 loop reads CASSLPGGSEQYF. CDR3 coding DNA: TGTGCCAGCAGCTTACCAGGGGGCTCCGAGCAGTACTTC.

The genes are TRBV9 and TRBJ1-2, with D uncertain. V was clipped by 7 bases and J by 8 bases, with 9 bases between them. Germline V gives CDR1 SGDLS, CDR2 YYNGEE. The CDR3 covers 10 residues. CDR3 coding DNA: TGTGCCAGCGGCGGAACAGGCTACACCTTC. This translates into CASGGTGYTF. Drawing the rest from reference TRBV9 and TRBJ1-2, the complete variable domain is DSGVTQTPKHLITATGQRVTLRCSPRSGDLSVYWYQQSLDQGLQFLIQYYNGEERAKGNILERFSAQQFPDLHSELNLSSLELGDSALYFCASGGTGYTFGSGTRLTVV.

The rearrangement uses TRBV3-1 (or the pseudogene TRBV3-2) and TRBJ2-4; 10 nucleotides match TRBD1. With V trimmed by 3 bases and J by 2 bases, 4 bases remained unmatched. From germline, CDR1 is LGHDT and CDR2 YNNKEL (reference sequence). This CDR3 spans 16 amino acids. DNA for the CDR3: TGTGCCAGCAGCCACGGACAGGGGGAAACCAAAAACATTCAGTACTTC. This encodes CASSHGQGETKNIQYF.

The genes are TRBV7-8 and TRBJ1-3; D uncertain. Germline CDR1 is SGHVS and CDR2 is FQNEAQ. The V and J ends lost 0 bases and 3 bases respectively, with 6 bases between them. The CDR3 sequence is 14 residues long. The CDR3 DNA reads TGTGCCAGCAGCTTAGCTTCAGGTGGAAACACCATATATTTT. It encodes CASSLASGGNTIYF. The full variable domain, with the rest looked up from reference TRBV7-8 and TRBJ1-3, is GAGVSQSPRYKVAKRGQDVALRCDPISGHVSLFWYQQALGQGPEFLTYFQNEAQLDKSGLPSDRFFAERPEGSVSTLKIQRTQQEDSAVYLCASSLASGGNTIYFGEGSWLTVV.

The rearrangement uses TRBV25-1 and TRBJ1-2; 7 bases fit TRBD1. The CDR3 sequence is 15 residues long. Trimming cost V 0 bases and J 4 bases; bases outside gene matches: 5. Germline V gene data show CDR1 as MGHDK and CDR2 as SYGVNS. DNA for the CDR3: TGTGCCAGCAGTGAATATGAGACAGGGATCTATGGCTACACCTTC. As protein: CASSEYETGIYGYTF.

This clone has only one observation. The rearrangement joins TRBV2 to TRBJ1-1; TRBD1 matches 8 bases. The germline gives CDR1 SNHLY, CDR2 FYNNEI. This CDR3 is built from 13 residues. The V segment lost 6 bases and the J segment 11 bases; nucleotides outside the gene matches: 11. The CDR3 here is CASRGDGGQGAFF. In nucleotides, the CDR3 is TGTGCCAGCAGGGGGGATGGAGGACAGGGCGCTTTCTTT. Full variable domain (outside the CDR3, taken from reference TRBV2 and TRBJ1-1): EPEVTQTPSHQVTQMGQEVILRCVPISNHLYFYWYRQILGQKVEFLVSFYNNEISEKSEIFDDQFSVERPDGSNFTLKIRSTKLEDSAMYFCASRGDGGQGAFFGQGTRLTVV.

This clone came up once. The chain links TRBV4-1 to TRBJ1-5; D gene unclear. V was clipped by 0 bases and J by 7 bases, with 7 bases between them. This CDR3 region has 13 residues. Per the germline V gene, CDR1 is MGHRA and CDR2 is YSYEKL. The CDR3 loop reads CASSQDRTQPQHF. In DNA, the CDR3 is TGCGCCAGCAGCCAAGATAGGACCCAGCCCCAGCATTTT.

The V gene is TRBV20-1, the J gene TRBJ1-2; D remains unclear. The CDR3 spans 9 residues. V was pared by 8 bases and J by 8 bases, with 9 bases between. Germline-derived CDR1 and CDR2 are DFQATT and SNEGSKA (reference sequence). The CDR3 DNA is TGCAGTCCAATCGACGGCTACACCTTC. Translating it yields CSPIDGYTF.

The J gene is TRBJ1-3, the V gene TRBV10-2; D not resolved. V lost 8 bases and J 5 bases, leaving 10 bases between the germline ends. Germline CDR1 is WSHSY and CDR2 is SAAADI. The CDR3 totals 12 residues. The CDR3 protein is CASPDPRNTIYF. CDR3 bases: TGCGCCAGCCCAGACCCCCGAAACACCATATATTTT.

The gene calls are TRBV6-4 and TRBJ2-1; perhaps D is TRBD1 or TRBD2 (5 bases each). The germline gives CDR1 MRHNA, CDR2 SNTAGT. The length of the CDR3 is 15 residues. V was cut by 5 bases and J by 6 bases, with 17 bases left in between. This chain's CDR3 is CASSRLTGTRNEQFF. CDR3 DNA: TGTGCCAGCAGTCGGTTGACCGGGACCCGCAATGAGCAGTTCTTC.

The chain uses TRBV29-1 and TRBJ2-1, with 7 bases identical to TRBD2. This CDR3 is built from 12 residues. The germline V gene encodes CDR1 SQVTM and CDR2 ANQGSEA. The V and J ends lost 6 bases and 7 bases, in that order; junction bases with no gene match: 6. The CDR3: CSVNRGGNEQFF. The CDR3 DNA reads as TGCAGCGTCAACCGCGGGGGAAATGAGCAGTTCTTC.

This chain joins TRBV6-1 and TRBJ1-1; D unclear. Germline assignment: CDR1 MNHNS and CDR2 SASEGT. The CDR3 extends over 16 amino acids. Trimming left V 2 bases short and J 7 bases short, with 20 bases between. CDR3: CASSEFHSLFVREAFF. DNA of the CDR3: TGTGCCAGCAGTGAATTTCACAGTCTTTTCGTGCGTGAAGCTTTCTTT.

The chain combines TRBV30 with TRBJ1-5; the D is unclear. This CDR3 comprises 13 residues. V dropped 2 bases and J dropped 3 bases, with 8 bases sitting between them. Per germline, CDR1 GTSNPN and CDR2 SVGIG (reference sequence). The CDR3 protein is CAWSSGNNQPQHF. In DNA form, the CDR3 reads TGTGCCTGGAGTTCTGGTAACAATCAGCCCCAGCATTTT.

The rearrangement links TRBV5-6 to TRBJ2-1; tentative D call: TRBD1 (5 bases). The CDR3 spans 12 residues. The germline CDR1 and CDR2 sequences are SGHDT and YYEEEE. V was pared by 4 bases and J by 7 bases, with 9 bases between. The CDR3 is CASSAQGNEQFF. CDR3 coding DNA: TGTGCCAGCAGCGCTCAGGGAAATGAGCAGTTCTTC. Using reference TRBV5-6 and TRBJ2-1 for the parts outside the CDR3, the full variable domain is DAGVTQSPTHLIKTRGQQVTLRCSPKSGHDTVSWYQQALGQGPQFIFQYYEEEERQRGNFPDRFSGHQFPNYSSELNVNALLLGDSALYLCASSAQGNEQFFGPGTRLTVL.

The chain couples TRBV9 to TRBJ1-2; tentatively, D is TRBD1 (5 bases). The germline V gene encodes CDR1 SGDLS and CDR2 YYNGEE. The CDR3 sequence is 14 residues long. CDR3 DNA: TGTGCGACGACGGGGGGTTCTGCTAACTATGGCTACACCTTC. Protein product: CATTGGSANYGYTF.

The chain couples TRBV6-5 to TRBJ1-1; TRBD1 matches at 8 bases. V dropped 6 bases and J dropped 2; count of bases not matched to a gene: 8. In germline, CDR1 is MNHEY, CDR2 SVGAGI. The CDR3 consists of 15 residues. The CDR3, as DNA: TGTGCCAGCAGCCTACTGGGACAGGTTAACACTGAAGCTTTCTTT. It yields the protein CASSLLGQVNTEAFF.

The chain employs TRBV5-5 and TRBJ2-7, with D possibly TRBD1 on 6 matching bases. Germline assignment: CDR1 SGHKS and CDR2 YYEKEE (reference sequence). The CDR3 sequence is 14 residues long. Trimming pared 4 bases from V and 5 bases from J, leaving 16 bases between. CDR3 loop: CASSVRDTGHEQYF. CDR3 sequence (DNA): TGTGCCAGCAGCGTCCGGGACACGGGCCACGAGCAGTACTTC.

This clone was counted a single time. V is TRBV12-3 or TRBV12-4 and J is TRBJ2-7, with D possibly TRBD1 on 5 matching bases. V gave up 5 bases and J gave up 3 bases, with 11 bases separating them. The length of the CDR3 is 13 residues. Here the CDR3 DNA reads TGTGCCAGCAGTGCAGGGTTGGACTACGAGCAGTACTTC. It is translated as CASSAGLDYEQYF.

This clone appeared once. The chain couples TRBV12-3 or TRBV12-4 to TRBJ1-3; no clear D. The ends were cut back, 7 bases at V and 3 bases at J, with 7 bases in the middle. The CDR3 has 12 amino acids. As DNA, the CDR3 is TGTGCCAGCACCCACGGTGGAAACACCATATATTTT. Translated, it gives CASTHGGNTIYF.

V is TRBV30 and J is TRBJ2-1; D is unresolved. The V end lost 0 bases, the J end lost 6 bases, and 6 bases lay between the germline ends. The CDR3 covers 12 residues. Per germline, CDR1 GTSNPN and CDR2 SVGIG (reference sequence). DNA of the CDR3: TGTGCCTGGAGTGTGAGACGCAATGAGCAGTTCTTC. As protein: CAWSVRRNEQFF.

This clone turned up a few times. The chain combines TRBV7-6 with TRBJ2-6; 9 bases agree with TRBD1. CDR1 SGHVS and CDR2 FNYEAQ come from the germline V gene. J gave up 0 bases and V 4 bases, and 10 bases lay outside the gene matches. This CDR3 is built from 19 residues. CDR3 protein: CASSSAPGQGTSGANVLTF. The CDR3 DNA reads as TGTGCCAGCAGCTCAGCCCCGGGACAGGGTACCTCTGGGGCCAACGTCCTGACTTTC.

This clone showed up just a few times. The CDR3 nucleotides are TGTGCCAGCAGCCAGACCGCAGGACCGAAGAACACTGAAGCTTTCTTT. This sequence encodes CASSQTAGPKNTEAFF. V gene TRBV3-1 (or the pseudogene TRBV3-2) combines with J gene TRBJ1-1; no definite D call. Trimming took 3 bases from V and 1 from J, leaving 15 bases between them. CDR3 length equals 16 residues. Per germline, CDR1 LGHDT and CDR2 YNNKEL (reference sequence).

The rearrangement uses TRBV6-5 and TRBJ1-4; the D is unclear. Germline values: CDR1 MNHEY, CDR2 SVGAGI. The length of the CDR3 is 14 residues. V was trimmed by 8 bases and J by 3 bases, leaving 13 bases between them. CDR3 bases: TGTGCCAGCGTAACGGATCGGTCTAATGAAAAACTGTTTTTT. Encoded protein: CASVTDRSNEKLFF.